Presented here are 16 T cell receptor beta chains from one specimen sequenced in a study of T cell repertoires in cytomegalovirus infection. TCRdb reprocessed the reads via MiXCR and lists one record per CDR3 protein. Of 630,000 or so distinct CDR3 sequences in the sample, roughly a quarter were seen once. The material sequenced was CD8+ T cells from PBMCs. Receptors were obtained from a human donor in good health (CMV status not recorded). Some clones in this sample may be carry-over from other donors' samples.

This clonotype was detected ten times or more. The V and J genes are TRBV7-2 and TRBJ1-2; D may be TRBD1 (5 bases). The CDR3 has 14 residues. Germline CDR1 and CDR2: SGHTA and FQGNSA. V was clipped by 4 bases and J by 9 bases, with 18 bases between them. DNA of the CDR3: TGTGCCAGCAGCTCCCTTTGGGGAGGGGATCGCTACACCTTC. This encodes CASSSLWGGDRYTF.

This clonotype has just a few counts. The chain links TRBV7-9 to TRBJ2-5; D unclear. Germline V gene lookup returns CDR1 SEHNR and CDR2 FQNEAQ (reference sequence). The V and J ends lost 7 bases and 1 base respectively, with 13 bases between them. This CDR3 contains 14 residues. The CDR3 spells CASNVGGPQETQYF. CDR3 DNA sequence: TGTGCCAGCAACGTGGGCGGCCCCCAAGAGACCCAGTACTTC.

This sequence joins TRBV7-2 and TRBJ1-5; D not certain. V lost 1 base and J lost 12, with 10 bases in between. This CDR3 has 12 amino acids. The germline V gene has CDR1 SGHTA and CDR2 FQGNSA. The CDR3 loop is CASSLDGVGQHF. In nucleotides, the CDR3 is TGTGCCAGCAGCTTAGACGGGGTAGGCCAGCATTTT.

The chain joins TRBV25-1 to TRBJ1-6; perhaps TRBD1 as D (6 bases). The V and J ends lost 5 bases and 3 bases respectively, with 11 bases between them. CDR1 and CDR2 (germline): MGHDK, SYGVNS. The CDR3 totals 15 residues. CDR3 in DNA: TGTGCCAGCAGTCCAGGACAGAGCTATAATTCACCCCTCCACTTT. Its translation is CASSPGQSYNSPLHF.

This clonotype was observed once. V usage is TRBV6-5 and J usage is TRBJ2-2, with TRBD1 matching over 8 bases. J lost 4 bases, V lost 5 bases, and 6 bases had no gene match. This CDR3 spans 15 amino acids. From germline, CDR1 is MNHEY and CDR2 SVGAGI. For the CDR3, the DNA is TGTGCCAGCAGTCACGGACAGGGTGTCACCGGGGAGCTGTTTTTT. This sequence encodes CASSHGQGVTGELFF.

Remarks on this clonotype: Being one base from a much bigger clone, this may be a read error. CDR3 amino acids: CASSLGRWNGGDQPQHF. CDR3 nucleotides: TGTGCCAGCAGTTTGGGCCGGTGGAATGGGGGCGATCAGCCCCAGCATTTT. J is TRBJ1-5 and V is TRBV12-3 or TRBV12-4, with a weak D call TRBD1 (6 bases). The CDR3 covers 17 residues. Trimming left V 3 bases short and J 5 bases short, with 20 bases between.

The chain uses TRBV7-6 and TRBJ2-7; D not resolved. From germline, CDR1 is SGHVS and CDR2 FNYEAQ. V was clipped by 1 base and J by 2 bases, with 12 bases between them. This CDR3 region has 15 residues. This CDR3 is CASSLEAARAYEQYF. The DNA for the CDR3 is TGTGCCAGCAGCTTAGAGGCAGCCCGCGCCTACGAGCAGTACTTC.

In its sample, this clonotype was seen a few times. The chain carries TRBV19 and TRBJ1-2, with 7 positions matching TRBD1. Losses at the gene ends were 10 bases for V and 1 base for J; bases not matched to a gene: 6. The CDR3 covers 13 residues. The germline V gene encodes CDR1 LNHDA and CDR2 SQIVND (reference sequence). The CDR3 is CATFDRVNYGYTF. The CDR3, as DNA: TGTGCCACCTTTGACAGGGTTAACTATGGCTACACCTTC.

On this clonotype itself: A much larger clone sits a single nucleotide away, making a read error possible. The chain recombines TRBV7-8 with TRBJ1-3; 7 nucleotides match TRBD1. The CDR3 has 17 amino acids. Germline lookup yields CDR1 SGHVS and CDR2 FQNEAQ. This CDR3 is CANSQGRGLFSGNTIYF. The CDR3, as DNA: TGTGCCAACAGCCAAGGGAGGGGGCTATTCTCTGGAAACACCATATATTTT.

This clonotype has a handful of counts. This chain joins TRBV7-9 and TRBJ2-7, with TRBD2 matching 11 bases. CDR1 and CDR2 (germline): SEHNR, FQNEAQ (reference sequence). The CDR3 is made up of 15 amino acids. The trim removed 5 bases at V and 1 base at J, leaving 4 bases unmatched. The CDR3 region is CASSQTSGASYEQYV. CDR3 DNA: TGTGCCAGCAGCCAGACTAGCGGGGCATCCTACGAGCAGTACGTC.

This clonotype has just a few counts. CDR3 sequence: CASSMTSGGYTDTQYF. DNA of the CDR3: TGTGCCAGCAGCATGACTAGCGGGGGGTACACAGATACGCAGTATTTT. The gene calls are TRBV7-8 and TRBJ2-3, with 13 nucleotides matching TRBD2. V lost 5 bases, J lost 2 bases, and 4 bases stayed unmatched. This CDR3 comprises 16 residues. Germline-derived CDR1 and CDR2 are SGHVS and FQNEAQ.

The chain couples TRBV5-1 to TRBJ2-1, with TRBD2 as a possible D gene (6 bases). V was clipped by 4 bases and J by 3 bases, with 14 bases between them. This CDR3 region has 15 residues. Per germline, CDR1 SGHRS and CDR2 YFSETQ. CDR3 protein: CASSPGGYIYNEQFF. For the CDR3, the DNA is TGCGCCAGCAGCCCTGGGGGGTACATCTACAATGAGCAGTTCTTC. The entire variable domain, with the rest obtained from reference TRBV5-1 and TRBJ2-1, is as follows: KAGVTQTPRYLIKTRGQQVTLSCSPISGHRSVSWYQQTPGQGLQFLFEYFSETQRNKGNFPGRFSGRQFSNSRSEMNVSTLELGDSALYLCASSPGGYIYNEQFFGPGTRLTVL.

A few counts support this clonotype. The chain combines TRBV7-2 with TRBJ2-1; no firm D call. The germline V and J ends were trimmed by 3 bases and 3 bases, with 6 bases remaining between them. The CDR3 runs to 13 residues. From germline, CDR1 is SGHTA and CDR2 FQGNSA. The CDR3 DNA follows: TGTGCCAGCAGCTTTACGAACTACAATGAGCAGTTCTTC. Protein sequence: CASSFTNYNEQFF.

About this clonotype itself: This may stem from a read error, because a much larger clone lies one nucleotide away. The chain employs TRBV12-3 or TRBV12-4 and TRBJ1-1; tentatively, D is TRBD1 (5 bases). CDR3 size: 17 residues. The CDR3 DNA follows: TGTACCAGCAGTTTCAGCTATTCGACGGGGGGGAACACTGAAGCTTTCTTT. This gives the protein CTSSFSYSTGGNTEAFF.

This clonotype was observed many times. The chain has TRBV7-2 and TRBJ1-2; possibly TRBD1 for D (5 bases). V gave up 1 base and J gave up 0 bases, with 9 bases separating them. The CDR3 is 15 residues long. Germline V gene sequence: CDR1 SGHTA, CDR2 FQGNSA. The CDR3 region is CASSLVYRSNYGYTF. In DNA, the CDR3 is TGTGCCAGCAGCTTAGTGTACAGGTCTAACTATGGCTACACCTTC.

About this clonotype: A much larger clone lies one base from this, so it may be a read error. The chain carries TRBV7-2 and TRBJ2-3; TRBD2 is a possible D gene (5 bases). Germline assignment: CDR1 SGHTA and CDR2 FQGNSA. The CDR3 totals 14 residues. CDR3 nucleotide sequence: TGTGTCAGCAGCTTAGGGAGCAGCACAGATACGCAGTATTTT. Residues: CVSSLGSSTDTQYF.